This entry features one TCR beta chain sequence. Its antigen is not known. Described time point: baseline, week 1 (first vaccination visit). Treatment indicated: pre-vaccination baseline after standard-of-care therapy. New WHO grade 3 or 4 astrocytomas that were IDH1-mutant and ATRX-lost occurred in the donors. Here immunoSEQ multiplex PCR was the method, and the copy in TCRdb shows in-frame clones only, minus some. The sample shows over 75,000 clones, about 82% of them seen only once. These data originate in a study of a mutant IDH1 vaccine in newly diagnosed glioma. In the study overall: Patients arrived already treated with radiotherapy, temozolomide, or both, most having had both. General observations from the study: Patients showed vaccine-induced immune responses at a rate of roughly 94%.

The clonotype comes from a middle-aged man with glioma. The sequenced sample was PBMCs, obtained from a glioma patient treated with radiotherapy, temozolomide or both.

In DNA form, the CDR3 reads TGCGCCAGCAGCCCAGGGGGCATTGGTGAAAAACTGTTTTTT. It codes for CASSPGGIGEKLFF. This chain links TRBV5-1 with TRBJ1-4, with TRBD1 matching 8 bases. CDR1 is SGHRS, CDR2 YFSETQ, per germline. The CDR3 loop spans 14 amino acids. The ends lost 4 bases at V and 7 bases at J; junction bases unmatched: 6.